The rows below give T cell receptor beta chains drawn from one sample of a study of cytomegalovirus exposure and HLA in healthy donors. This table comes from immunoSEQ multiplex PCR, and its TCRdb copy is limited to in-frame clones, with some not included. The sample shows about 360,000 clones, roughly 90% of them seen only once. The material sequenced was PBMCs. Receptors originate from a woman aged 18-29 years in good health and CMV-seronegative. Both conserved end residues are part of each CDR3. D genes are given only for firm matches. The size field is filled for only some rows; it gives once, few, many or a size class.

cdr3_length: 13
d_call: NA
clone_size: NA
v_call: TRBV30
j_call: TRBJ1-4
cdr3_aa: CAWDAGINEKLFF
cdr3_nt: TGTGCCTGGGATGCCGGTATAAATGAAAAACTGTTTTTT

cdr3_length: 15
d_call: NA
clone_size: NA
v_call: TRBV6-1
j_call: TRBJ1-1
cdr3_aa: CASSERRGRDTEAFF
cdr3_nt: TGTGCCAGCAGTGAGCGGAGGGGTAGGGACACTGAAGCTTTCTTT

cdr3_length: 15
d_call: TRBD1
clone_size: once
v_call: TRBV15
j_call: TRBJ1-2
cdr3_aa: CATSRDRDRVPGYTF
cdr3_nt: TGTGCCACCAGCAGAGATCGGGACAGGGTCCCTGGCTACACCTTC

cdr3_length: 11
d_call: NA
clone_size: NA
v_call: TRBV29-1
j_call: TRBJ1-2
cdr3_aa: CSVVIPSGYTF
cdr3_nt: TGCAGCGTTGTAATCCCGTCGGGCTACACCTTC

cdr3_length: 12
d_call: NA
clone_size: NA
v_call: TRBV19
j_call: TRBJ2-2
cdr3_aa: CASGGATGELFF
cdr3_nt: TGTGCCAGTGGAGGGGCCACCGGGGAGCTGTTTTTT

cdr3_length: 15
d_call: TRBD2
clone_size: NA
v_call: TRBV7-2
j_call: TRBJ2-7
cdr3_aa: CASSPLAGLAYEQYF
cdr3_nt: TGTGCCAGCAGCCCTCTAGCGGGCCTCGCCTACGAGCAGTACTTC

cdr3_length: 14
d_call: NA
clone_size: NA
v_call: TRBV30
j_call: TRBJ1-5
cdr3_aa: CAWSPAGLNQPQHF
cdr3_nt: TGTGCCTGGAGTCCCGCAGGCCTCAATCAGCCCCAGCATTTT

cdr3_length: 12
d_call: NA
clone_size: NA
v_call: TRBV6-1
j_call: TRBJ1-1
cdr3_aa: CASRADSTEAFF
cdr3_nt: TGTGCCAGCAGAGCAGACAGCACTGAAGCTTTCTTT

cdr3_length: 14
d_call: NA
clone_size: NA
v_call: TRBV5-1
j_call: TRBJ1-1
cdr3_aa: CASSFRGADTEAFF
cdr3_nt: TGCGCCAGCAGCTTCCGGGGGGCCGACACTGAAGCTTTCTTT

cdr3_length: 14
d_call: NA
clone_size: once
v_call: TRBV28
j_call: TRBJ1-1
cdr3_aa: CASTLRTVITEAFF
cdr3_nt: TGTGCCAGCACCCTGAGGACAGTAATCACTGAAGCTTTCTTT

cdr3_length: 13
d_call: TRBD1
clone_size: NA
v_call: TRBV2
j_call: TRBJ2-1
cdr3_aa: CASSDRGLTEQFF
cdr3_nt: TGTGCCAGCAGTGACAGGGGGCTTACTGAGCAGTTCTTC

cdr3_length: 14
d_call: TRBD1
clone_size: NA
v_call: TRBV28
j_call: TRBJ2-2
cdr3_aa: CARILTGDTGELFF
cdr3_nt: TGTGCCAGAATTTTGACAGGGGACACCGGGGAGCTGTTTTTT

cdr3_length: 14
d_call: NA
clone_size: NA
v_call: TRBV10-3
j_call: TRBJ2-3
cdr3_aa: CAISESPSGDTQYF
cdr3_nt: TGTGCCATCAGTGAGTCTCCCTCGGGAGATACGCAGTATTTT

cdr3_length: 15
d_call: NA
clone_size: NA
v_call: TRBV16
j_call: TRBJ2-1
cdr3_aa: CASSPGTLRHNEQFF
cdr3_nt: TGTGCCAGCAGCCCGGGGACTCTCCGACACAATGAGCAGTTCTTC

cdr3_length: 14
d_call: TRBD1
clone_size: NA
v_call: TRBV7-8
j_call: TRBJ1-5
cdr3_aa: CASSSNRGGQPQHF
cdr3_nt: TGTGCCAGCAGCTCGAACAGGGGGGGTCAGCCCCAGCATTTT

cdr3_length: 15
d_call: NA
clone_size: NA
v_call: TRBV19
j_call: TRBJ2-7
cdr3_aa: CASSIPGTGNYEQYF
cdr3_nt: TGTGCCAGTAGTATCCCCGGGACTGGGAACTACGAGCAGTACTTC

cdr3_length: 15
d_call: TRBD1
clone_size: NA
v_call: TRBV4-1
j_call: TRBJ2-7
cdr3_aa: CASSQEGTGGYEQYF
cdr3_nt: TGCGCCAGCAGCCAAGAGGGGACAGGGGGATACGAGCAGTACTTC

cdr3_length: 14
d_call: NA
clone_size: NA
v_call: TRBV6-1
j_call: TRBJ1-2
cdr3_aa: CASNPRGATHGYTF
cdr3_nt: TGTGCCAGCAACCCTAGGGGCGCTACCCATGGCTACACCTTC

cdr3_length: 17
d_call: TRBD2
clone_size: once
v_call: TRBV7-2
j_call: TRBJ2-3
cdr3_aa: CASSLDDAGGPVDTQYF
cdr3_nt: TGTGCCAGCAGCTTAGATGATGCGGGAGGGCCCGTGGATACGCAGTATTTT

cdr3_length: 14
d_call: NA
clone_size: few
v_call: TRBV30
j_call: TRBJ1-5
cdr3_aa: CAWIEGWGNQPQHF
cdr3_nt: TGTGCCTGGATTGAGGGTTGGGGCAATCAGCCCCAGCATTTT

cdr3_length: 17
d_call: NA
clone_size: NA
v_call: TRBV27
j_call: TRBJ2-7
cdr3_aa: CASGSPQGELSSYEQYF
cdr3_nt: TGTGCCAGCGGATCCCCCCAGGGCGAACTGAGCTCCTACGAGCAGTACTTC

cdr3_length: 17
d_call: TRBD2
clone_size: once
v_call: TRBV4-1
j_call: TRBJ2-1
cdr3_aa: CASSHPTSGGRMREQFF
cdr3_nt: TGCGCCAGCAGCCACCCGACTAGCGGTGGGCGTATGCGTGAGCAGTTCTTC

cdr3_length: 15
d_call: NA
clone_size: NA
v_call: TRBV7-6
j_call: TRBJ2-3
cdr3_aa: CASSLGGGPTDTQYF
cdr3_nt: TGTGCCAGCAGCTTAGGTGGCGGGCCCACAGATACGCAGTATTTT

cdr3_length: 17
d_call: TRBD2
clone_size: NA
v_call: TRBV4-1
j_call: TRBJ2-1
cdr3_aa: CASSTPRSGGTYNEQFF
cdr3_nt: TGCGCCAGCAGCACTCCGAGGAGCGGGGGGACCTACAATGAGCAGTTCTTC

cdr3_length: 15
d_call: NA
clone_size: NA
v_call: TRBV9
j_call: TRBJ1-1
cdr3_aa: CASSVDGGRGTEAFF
cdr3_nt: TGTGCCAGCAGCGTAGATGGGGGCCGGGGCACTGAAGCTTTCTTT

cdr3_length: 14
d_call: TRBD1
clone_size: once
v_call: TRBV9
j_call: TRBJ2-1
cdr3_aa: CASSQQGPRGEQFF
cdr3_nt: TGTGCCAGCAGCCAACAGGGGCCAAGGGGTGAGCAGTTCTTC

cdr3_length: 15
d_call: TRBD1
clone_size: NA
v_call: TRBV6-1
j_call: TRBJ1-5
cdr3_aa: CASSPRTGSNQPQHF
cdr3_nt: TGTGCCAGCAGTCCCCGGACAGGGAGCAATCAGCCCCAGCATTTT

cdr3_length: 14
d_call: TRBD2
clone_size: NA
v_call: TRBV5-1
j_call: TRBJ2-3
cdr3_aa: CASSLTGGGDTQYF
cdr3_nt: TGCGCCAGCAGCTTGACGGGAGGGGGAGATACGCAGTATTTT

cdr3_length: 20
d_call: TRBD2
clone_size: NA
v_call: TRBV28
j_call: TRBJ2-7
cdr3_aa: CASLTLRLAGGPSLGREQYF
cdr3_nt: TGTGCCAGCCTCACCCTTCGGTTAGCGGGAGGGCCCTCCTTAGGACGCGAGCAGTACTTC